This T cell receptor beta chain comes out of a study of T cells in Graves' hyperthyroidism and ophthalmopathy. This clonotype was seen repeatedly, ten times or more. The CDR3 covers 12 residues. Trimming pared 7 bases from V and 5 bases from J, leaving 8 bases between. CDR1 and CDR2 from the germline V gene are LGHNT and FRNRAP. Regions amplified from RNA transcripts were the TCR beta CDR3 regions. The study used the HTBI primer set for a first-round RT-PCR of the TCR CDR3. TCRdb itself ran the multiplex PCR reads through MiXCR, one entry per CDR3 protein. The table lists 550,000 to 800,000 distinct CDR3 sequences, over 15% of them singletons.

J is TRBJ2-2 and V is TRBV12-5; D unresolved. This TCR derives from a man younger than 35 with Graves' hyperthyroidism. The sample taken for sequencing was blood. Written as DNA, the CDR3 is TGTGCTAGTGACCCACGGACCGGGGAGCTGTTTTTT. Its protein is CASDPRTGELFF.